The rows below give T cell receptor beta chains drawn from one sample of a study of T cell repertoires in cytomegalovirus infection. These TCRs' antigens remain unknown. TCRdb re-derived calls from the reads in MiXCR, one entry per CDR3 protein. This repertoire shows around 360,000 distinct CDR3 sequences, about 35% found once; its top ten account for roughly 13%. Specimen: cultured PBMCs, collected from culture after CMV antigen stimulation. The origin of the receptors is a human donor in good health (CMV status not recorded). Some clones in this sample may be carry-over from other donors' samples. The CDR3 runs from the conserved cysteine through the conserved F or W. The order of the fields is clone size, V gene, D gene, J gene, CDR3 protein, CDR3 DNA. A D gene is named only where the DNA matches it firmly. The size field is filled for only some rows; it gives once, few, many or a size class.

clone_size: -
v_call: TRBV7-6
d_call: -
j_call: TRBJ2-5
cdr3_aa: CASSLEGLIQETQYF
cdr3_nt: TGTGCCAGCAGCTTAGAAGGACTTATACAAGAGACCCAGTACTTC

clone_size: -
v_call: TRBV10-3
d_call: -
j_call: TRBJ1-1
cdr3_aa: CAISDWGAGRNTEAFF
cdr3_nt: TGTGCCATCAGTGACTGGGGGGCTGGGCGGAACACTGAAGCTTTCTTT

clone_size: few
v_call: TRBV7-2
d_call: TRBD1
j_call: TRBJ2-7
cdr3_aa: CASSFQGQPSYEQYF
cdr3_nt: TGTGCCAGCAGCTTCCAGGGACAGCCTTCCTACGAGCAGTACTTC

clone_size: -
v_call: TRBV7-6
d_call: TRBD2
j_call: TRBJ2-1
cdr3_aa: CASSWRGGGEQFF
cdr3_nt: TGTGCCAGCAGCTGGCGGGGGGGGGGTGAGCAGTTCTTC

clone_size: -
v_call: TRBV20-1
d_call: -
j_call: TRBJ2-7
cdr3_aa: CSAPRSAYEQYF
cdr3_nt: TGCAGTGCTCCCAGGTCGGCCTACGAGCAGTACTTC

clone_size: -
v_call: TRBV6-5
d_call: -
j_call: TRBJ2-2
cdr3_aa: CASRSLGGAGNTGELFF
cdr3_nt: TGTGCCAGCAGATCCCTAGGAGGGGCGGGAAACACCGGGGAGCTGTTTTTT

clone_size: -
v_call: TRBV4-1
d_call: -
j_call: TRBJ1-6
cdr3_aa: CASRLTSNSPLHF
cdr3_nt: TGCGCCAGCAGACTCACAAGTAATTCACCCCTCCACTTT

clone_size: -
v_call: TRBV30
d_call: TRBD2
j_call: TRBJ2-5
cdr3_aa: CAWTSGRAGETQYF
cdr3_nt: TGTGCCTGGACTAGCGGGAGGGCCGGGGAGACCCAGTACTTC

clone_size: -
v_call: TRBV6-2/TRBV6-3
d_call: -
j_call: TRBJ1-2
cdr3_aa: CASSPTGGHGYTF
cdr3_nt: TGTGCCAGCAGCCCTACAGGAGGTCATGGCTACACCTTC

clone_size: many
v_call: TRBV7-9
d_call: -
j_call: TRBJ2-5
cdr3_aa: CASSFYGTGQETQYF
cdr3_nt: TGTGCCAGCAGCTTTTACGGGACCGGACAAGAGACCCAGTACTTC

clone_size: -
v_call: TRBV6-2/TRBV6-3
d_call: -
j_call: TRBJ2-7
cdr3_aa: CASSWGIYEQYF
cdr3_nt: TGTGCCAGCAGTTGGGGTATCTACGAGCAGTACTTC

clone_size: few
v_call: TRBV7-2
d_call: -
j_call: TRBJ2-1
cdr3_aa: CASSLDRTTSLNNEQFF
cdr3_nt: TGTGCCAGCAGCTTAGATCGGACTACGAGCCTCAACAATGAGCAGTTCTTC

clone_size: many
v_call: TRBV29-1
d_call: TRBD2
j_call: TRBJ2-2
cdr3_aa: CSVEITGGPSGELFF
cdr3_nt: TGCAGCGTTGAAATCACGGGAGGGCCATCCGGGGAGCTGTTTTTT

clone_size: few
v_call: TRBV11-3
d_call: -
j_call: TRBJ1-5
cdr3_aa: CASSRYGGDNQPQHF
cdr3_nt: TGTGCCAGCAGTCGGTACGGCGGCGACAATCAGCCCCAGCATTTT

clone_size: few
v_call: TRBV7-9
d_call: -
j_call: TRBJ1-2
cdr3_aa: CASSSTRPGYYGYTF
cdr3_nt: TGTGCCAGCAGCTCAACCCGGCCGGGGTACTATGGCTACACCTTC

clone_size: -
v_call: TRBV7-2
d_call: TRBD2
j_call: TRBJ2-1
cdr3_aa: CASSKQGLAGPSSYNEQFF
cdr3_nt: TGTGCCAGCAGCAAGCAGGGACTAGCGGGACCAAGCTCCTACAATGAGCAGTTCTTC